This TCR beta chain was captured by sequencing in a study of blood T cell repertoires in COVID-19. Across the whole study: Some COVID-19 samples were acute and others convalescent; all came from the United States, Italy and Spain.

Germline-derived CDR1 and CDR2 are MDHEN and SYDVKM. V was shortened by 3 bases and J by 7 bases, with 9 bases between the two germline ends. The CDR3 has 12 amino acids. How the authors handled the data: Scientists estimated how many nucleated cells there were by amplifying reference gene primers. The assay was immunoSEQ multiplex PCR, and TCRdb's table has in-frame clones only and misses some. V, J and clone size are taken as reported in that table, and D and trimming were inferred from the DNA itself. The table shows roughly 9,000 clones, with roughly nine tenths occurring only once. This sequence originates from a man aged 60-69 years with acute or convalescent COVID-19. The chain recombines TRBV28 with TRBJ1-2, with D maybe TRBD1 (6 bases). The material sequenced was peripheral blood. CDR3 in amino acids: CASSFLQGGYTF. CDR3 sequence (DNA): TGTGCCAGCAGTTTTCTACAGGGTGGCTACACCTTC.